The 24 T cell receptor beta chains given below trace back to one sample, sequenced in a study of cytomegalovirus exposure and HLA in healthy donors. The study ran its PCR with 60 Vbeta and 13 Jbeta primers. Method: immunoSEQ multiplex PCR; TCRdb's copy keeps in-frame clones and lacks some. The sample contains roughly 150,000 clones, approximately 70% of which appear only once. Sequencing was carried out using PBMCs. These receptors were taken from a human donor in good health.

In DNA form, the CDR3 reads TGTGCCAGACCATCCGGGACTAGGTTCCCTACGCAGTATTTT. It encodes CARPSGTRFPTQYF. The V gene is TRBV6-1, the J gene TRBJ2-3, with TRBD2 matching over 8 bases. CDR3 length: 14 residues. The germline V gene has CDR1 MNHNS and CDR2 SASEGT. With V trimmed by 9 bases and J by 8 bases, 13 bases remained unmatched.

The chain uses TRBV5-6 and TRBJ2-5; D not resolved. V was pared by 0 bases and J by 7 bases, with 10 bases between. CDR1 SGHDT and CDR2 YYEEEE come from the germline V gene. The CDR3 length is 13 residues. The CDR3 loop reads CASSLGPVVTQYF. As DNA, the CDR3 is TGTGCCAGCAGCTTGGGTCCCGTAGTGACCCAGTACTTC. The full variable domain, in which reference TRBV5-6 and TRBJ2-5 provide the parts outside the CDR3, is DAGVTQSPTHLIKTRGQQVTLRCSPKSGHDTVSWYQQALGQGPQFIFQYYEEEERQRGNFPDRFSGHQFPNYSSELNVNALLLGDSALYLCASSLGPVVTQYFGPGTRLLVL.

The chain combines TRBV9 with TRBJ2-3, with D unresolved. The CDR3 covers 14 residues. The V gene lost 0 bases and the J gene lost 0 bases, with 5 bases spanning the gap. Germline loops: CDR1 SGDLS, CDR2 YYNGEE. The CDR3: CASSVDTSTDTQYF. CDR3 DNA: TGTGCCAGCAGCGTAGATACTAGCACAGATACGCAGTATTTT.

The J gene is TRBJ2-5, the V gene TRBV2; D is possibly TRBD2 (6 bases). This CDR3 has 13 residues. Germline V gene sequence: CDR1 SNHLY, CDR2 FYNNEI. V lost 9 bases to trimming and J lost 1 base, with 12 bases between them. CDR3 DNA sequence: TGTGCCAGAGGGCGGGATTCCCAAGAGACCCAGTACTTC. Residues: CARGRDSQETQYF.

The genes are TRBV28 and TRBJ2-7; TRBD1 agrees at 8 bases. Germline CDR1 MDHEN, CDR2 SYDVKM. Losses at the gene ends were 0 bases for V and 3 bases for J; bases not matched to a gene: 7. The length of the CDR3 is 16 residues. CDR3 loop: CASSLCIRTGCYEQYF. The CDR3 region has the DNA TGTGCCAGCAGTTTATGCATACGGACAGGGTGCTACGAGCAGTACTTC.

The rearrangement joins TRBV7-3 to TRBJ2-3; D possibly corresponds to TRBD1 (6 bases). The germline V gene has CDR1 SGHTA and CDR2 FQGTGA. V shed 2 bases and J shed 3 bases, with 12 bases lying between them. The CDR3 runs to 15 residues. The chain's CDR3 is CASSLVGQLTDTQYF. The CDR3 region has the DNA TGTGCCAGCAGCTTAGTAGGACAGCTAACAGATACGCAGTATTTT.

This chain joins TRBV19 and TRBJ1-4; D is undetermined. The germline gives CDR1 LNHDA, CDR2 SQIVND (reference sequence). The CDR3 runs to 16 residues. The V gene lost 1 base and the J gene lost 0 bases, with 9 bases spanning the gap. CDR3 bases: TGTGCCAGTAGTATAGGAGGCCCCGCAACTAATGAAAAACTGTTTTTT. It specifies CASSIGGPATNEKLFF.

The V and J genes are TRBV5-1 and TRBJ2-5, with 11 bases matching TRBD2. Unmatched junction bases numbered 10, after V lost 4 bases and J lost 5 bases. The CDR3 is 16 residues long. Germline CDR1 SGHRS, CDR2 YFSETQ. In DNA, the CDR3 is TGCGCCAGCAGCCCAGTAGCGGGAGGGCCCTGGGAGACCCAGTACTTC. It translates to CASSPVAGGPWETQYF.

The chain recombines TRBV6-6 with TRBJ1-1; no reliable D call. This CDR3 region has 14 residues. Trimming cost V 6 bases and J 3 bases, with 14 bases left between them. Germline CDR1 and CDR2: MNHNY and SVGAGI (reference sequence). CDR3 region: CASSRRDIYTEAFF. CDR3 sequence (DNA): TGTGCCAGCAGCAGAAGAGACATTTACACTGAAGCTTTCTTT.

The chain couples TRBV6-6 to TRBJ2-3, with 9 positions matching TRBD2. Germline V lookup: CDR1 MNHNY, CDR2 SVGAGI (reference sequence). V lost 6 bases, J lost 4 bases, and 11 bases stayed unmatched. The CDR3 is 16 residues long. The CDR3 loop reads CASSRIAGDWADTQYF. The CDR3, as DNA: TGTGCCAGCAGCCGTATAGCGGGAGATTGGGCAGATACGCAGTATTTT.

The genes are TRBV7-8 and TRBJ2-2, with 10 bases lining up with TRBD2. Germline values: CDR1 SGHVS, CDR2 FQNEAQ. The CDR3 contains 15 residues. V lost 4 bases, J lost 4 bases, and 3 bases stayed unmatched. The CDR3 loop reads CASSWRTSGTGELFF. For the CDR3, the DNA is TGTGCCAGCAGCTGGAGGACTAGCGGCACCGGGGAGCTGTTTTTT. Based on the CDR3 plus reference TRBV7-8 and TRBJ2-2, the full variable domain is GAGVSQSPRYKVAKRGQDVALRCDPISGHVSLFWYQQALGQGPEFLTYFQNEAQLDKSGLPSDRFFAERPEGSVSTLKIQRTQQEDSAVYLCASSWRTSGTGELFFGEGSRLTVL.

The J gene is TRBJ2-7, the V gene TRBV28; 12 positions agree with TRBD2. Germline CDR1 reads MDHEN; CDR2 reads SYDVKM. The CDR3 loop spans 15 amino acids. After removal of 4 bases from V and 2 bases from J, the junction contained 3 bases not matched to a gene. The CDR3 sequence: CASSSRLAGAYEQYF. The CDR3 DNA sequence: TGTGCCAGCAGTTCTAGACTAGCGGGGGCCTACGAGCAGTACTTC.

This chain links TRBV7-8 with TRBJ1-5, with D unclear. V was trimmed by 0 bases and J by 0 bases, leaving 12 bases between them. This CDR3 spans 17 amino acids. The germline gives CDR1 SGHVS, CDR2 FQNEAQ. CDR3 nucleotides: TGTGCCAGCAGCTTAGCGATTAAACAGTTTAGCAATCAGCCCCAGCATTTT. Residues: CASSLAIKQFSNQPQHF.

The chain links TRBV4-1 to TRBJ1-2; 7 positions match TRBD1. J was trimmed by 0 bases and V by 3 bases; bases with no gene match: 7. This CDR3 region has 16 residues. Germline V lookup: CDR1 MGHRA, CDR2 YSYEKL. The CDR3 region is CASSQPRQGANYGYTF. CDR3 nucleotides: TGCGCCAGCAGCCAGCCGCGACAGGGAGCTAACTATGGCTACACCTTC.

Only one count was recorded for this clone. CDR3 in DNA: TGTGCCAGCAGTAAATACGGACAGTTAGTCAATCAGCCCCAGCATTTT. Protein: CASSKYGQLVNQPQHF. V usage is TRBV2 and J usage is TRBJ1-5; the D gene is possibly TRBD1 (6 bases). The V gene's germline CDR1 is SNHLY and CDR2 FYNNEI. The CDR3 has 16 amino acids. The V and J ends lost 5 bases and 3 bases respectively, with 17 bases between them.

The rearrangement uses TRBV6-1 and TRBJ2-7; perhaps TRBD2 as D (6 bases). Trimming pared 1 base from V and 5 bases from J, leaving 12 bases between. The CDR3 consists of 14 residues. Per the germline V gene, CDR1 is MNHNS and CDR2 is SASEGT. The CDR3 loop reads CASSEGGGMDEQYF. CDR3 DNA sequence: TGTGCCAGCAGTGAAGGGGGAGGAATGGACGAGCAGTACTTC.

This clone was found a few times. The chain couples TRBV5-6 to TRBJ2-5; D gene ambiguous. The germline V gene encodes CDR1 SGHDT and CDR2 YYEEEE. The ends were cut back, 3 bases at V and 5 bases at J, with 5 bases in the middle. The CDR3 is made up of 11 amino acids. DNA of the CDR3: TGTGCCAGCAGCTCAGTGGAGACCCAGTACTTC. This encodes CASSSVETQYF.

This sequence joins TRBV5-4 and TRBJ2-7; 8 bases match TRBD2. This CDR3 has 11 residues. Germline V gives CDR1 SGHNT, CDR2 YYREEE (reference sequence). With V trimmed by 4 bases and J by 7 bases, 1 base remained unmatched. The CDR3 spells CASSRGGEQYF. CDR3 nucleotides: TGTGCCAGCAGCCGGGGGGGGGAGCAGTACTTC.

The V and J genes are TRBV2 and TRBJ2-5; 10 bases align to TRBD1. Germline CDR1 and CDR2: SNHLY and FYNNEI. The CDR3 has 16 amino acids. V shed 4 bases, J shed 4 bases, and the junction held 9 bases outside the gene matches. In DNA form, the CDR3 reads TGTGCCAGCAGTGCCCGGGACAGGGGCCTACGAGAGACCCAGTACTTC. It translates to CASSARDRGLRETQYF. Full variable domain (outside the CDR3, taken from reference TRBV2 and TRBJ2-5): EPEVTQTPSHQVTQMGQEVILRCVPISNHLYFYWYRQILGQKVEFLVSFYNNEISEKSEIFDDQFSVERPDGSNFTLKIRSTKLEDSAMYFCASSARDRGLRETQYFGPGTRLLVL.

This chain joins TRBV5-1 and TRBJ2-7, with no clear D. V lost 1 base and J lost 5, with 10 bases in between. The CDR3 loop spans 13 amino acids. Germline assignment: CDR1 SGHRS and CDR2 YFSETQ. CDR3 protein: CASSLSTRNEQYF. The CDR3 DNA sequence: TGCGCCAGCAGCTTGTCCACGCGGAACGAGCAGTACTTC.

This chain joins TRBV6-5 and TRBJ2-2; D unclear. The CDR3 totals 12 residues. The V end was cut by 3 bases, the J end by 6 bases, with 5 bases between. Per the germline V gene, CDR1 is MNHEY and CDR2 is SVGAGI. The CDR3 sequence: CASSYLPGELFF. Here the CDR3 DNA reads TGTGCCAGCAGTTATCTACCCGGGGAGCTGTTTTTT.

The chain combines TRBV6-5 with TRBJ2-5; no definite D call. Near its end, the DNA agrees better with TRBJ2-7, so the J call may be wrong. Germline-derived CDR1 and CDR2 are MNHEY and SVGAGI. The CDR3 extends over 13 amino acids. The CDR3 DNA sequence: TGTGCCAGCAGTATAGCAGAGAACTACGAGCAGTACTTC. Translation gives CASSIAENYEQYF.

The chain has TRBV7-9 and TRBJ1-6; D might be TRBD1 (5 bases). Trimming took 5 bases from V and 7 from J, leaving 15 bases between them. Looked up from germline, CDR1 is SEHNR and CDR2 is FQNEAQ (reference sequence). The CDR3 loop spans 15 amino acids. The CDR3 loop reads CASSRGKGRNSPLHF. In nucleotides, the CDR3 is TGTGCCAGCAGCCGCGGTAAGGGGCGAAATTCACCCCTCCACTTT.

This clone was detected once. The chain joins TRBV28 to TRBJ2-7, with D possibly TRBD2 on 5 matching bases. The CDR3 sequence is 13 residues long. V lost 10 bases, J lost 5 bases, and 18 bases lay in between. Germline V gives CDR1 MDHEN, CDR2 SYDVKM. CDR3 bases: TGTGCCACCCGTCTGAGCGGTGGGAACGAGCAGTACTTC. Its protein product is CATRLSGGNEQYF.